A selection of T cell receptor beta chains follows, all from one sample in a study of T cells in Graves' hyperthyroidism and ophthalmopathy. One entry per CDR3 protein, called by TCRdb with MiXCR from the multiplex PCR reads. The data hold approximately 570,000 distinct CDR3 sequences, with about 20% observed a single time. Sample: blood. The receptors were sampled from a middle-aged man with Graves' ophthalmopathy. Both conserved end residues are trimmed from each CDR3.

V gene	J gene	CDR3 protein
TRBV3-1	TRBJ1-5	ASSQHGGSNQPQH
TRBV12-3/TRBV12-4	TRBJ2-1	ASFLGPSSYNEQF
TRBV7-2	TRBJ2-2	ASSLGLHTGELF
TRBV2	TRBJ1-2	ASSEWYGYT
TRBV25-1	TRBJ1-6	ASSQTAASPLH
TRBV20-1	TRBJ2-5	SARDGGAGGKETQY
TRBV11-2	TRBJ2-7	ASSRDRDEQY
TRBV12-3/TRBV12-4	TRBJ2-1	ASSLAKLGTSNNEQF
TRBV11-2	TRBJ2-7	ASSTLRGLEQY
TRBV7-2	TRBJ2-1	ASSPSSVGYNEQF
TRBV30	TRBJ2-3	AWSRGRRLAGTQY
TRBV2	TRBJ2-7	ATFGWARYEQY
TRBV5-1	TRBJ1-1	ASSLDAPDTEAF
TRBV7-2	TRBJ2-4	ASSPHLNGNIQY
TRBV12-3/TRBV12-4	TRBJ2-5	ASSRDGGETQY
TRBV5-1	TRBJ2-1	ASTWVTSGGLSYNEQF
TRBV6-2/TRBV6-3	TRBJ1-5	ASSRAQFNQPQH
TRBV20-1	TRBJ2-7	SARDSSGTYEQY
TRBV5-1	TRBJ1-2	ASSLGQGATNYGYT
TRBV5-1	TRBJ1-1	ASSLKTEAF
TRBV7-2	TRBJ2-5	ASSLSASRETQY
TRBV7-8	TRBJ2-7	ASSEGRLGQY